This paragraph covers one T cell receptor (beta chain) sequence. Its antigen is as yet unknown. V was cut by 1 base and J by 1 base, with 8 bases left in between. The CDR3 contains 14 residues. The V gene's germline CDR1 is GTSNPN and CDR2 SVGIG (reference sequence). This record belongs to a study of chemoradiotherapy in HPV16-positive cancers. Overall study findings and caveats: During treatment, candidate HPV-specific clones and E7-related motifs expanded in tumor. Functional assays defining HPV-specific T cells used only a couple of HPV16-positive patients.

TCRdb's table, derived via immunoSEQ multiplex PCR, lists solely in-frame clones and lacks some. The data show 6,000 or so clones, 79% seen once. This receptor was identified in a human donor with HPV-associated anogenital cancer. The rearrangement links TRBV30 to TRBJ1-5; D possibly corresponds to TRBD1 (6 bases). Sequenced here: tumor tissue, sampled from a patient who underwent chemoradiotherapy. CDR3 protein: CAWSAGVSNQPQHF. The CDR3 bases are TGTGCCTGGAGTGCAGGGGTAAGCAATCAGCCCCAGCATTTT. Complete variable domain (other parts from reference TRBV30 and TRBJ1-5): SQTIHQWPATLVQPVGSPLSLECTVEGTSNPNLYWYRQAAGRGLQLLFYSVGIGQISSEVPQNLSASRPQDRQFILSSKKLLLSDSGFYLCAWSAGVSNQPQHFGDGTRLSIL.